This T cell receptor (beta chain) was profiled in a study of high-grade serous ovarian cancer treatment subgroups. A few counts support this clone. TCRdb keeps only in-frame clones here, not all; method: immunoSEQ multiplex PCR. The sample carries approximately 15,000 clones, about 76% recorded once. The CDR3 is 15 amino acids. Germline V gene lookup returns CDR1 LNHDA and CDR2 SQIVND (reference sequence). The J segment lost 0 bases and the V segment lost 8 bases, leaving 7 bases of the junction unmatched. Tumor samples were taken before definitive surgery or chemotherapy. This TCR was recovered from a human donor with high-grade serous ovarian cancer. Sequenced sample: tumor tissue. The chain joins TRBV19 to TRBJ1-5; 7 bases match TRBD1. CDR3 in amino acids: CASRDRSYSNQPQHF. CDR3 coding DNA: TGTGCCAGTCGGGACAGATCCTATAGCAATCAGCCCCAGCATTTT.